The 17 T cell receptor beta chains presented below share a single source sample, sequenced in a study of blood T cell repertoires in COVID-19. Only in-frame clones appear in the TCRdb table, and some are missing; sequencing was by immunoSEQ multiplex PCR. The table has about half a million clones, 80% to 90% seen once; the top ten hold approximately 3%. Sequenced material: peripheral blood. These receptors were obtained from a human donor in a cohort sampled during active COVID-19.

The chain links TRBV11-3 to TRBJ2-1; 9 bases are shared with TRBD2. The germline V gene has CDR1 SGHNT and CDR2 YENEEA. The CDR3 runs to 14 residues. Trimming at V came to 2 bases and at J to 10 bases, leaving 6 bases not matched to a gene. CDR3 region: CASSLRAGGAEQFF. The CDR3 coding sequence is TGTGCCAGCAGCTTAAGGGCGGGAGGGGCGGAGCAGTTCTTC.

The rearrangement joins TRBV2 to TRBJ2-1; D not certain. V lost 7 bases and J 2 bases, leaving 12 bases between the germline ends. This CDR3 spans 14 amino acids. The germline gives CDR1 SNHLY, CDR2 FYNNEI. The CDR3 DNA reads as TGTGCCAGCACGTCCGAGGCTGCCTACAATGAGCAGTTCTTC. Translation: CASTSEAAYNEQFF.

The chain joins TRBV19 to TRBJ1-5; 7 nucleotides agree with TRBD1. The ends lost 2 bases at V and 4 bases at J; junction bases unmatched: 2. The CDR3 extends over 14 amino acids. Germline values: CDR1 LNHDA, CDR2 SQIVND (reference sequence). CDR3 sequence reads: CASSIQGENQPQHF. For the CDR3, the DNA is TGTGCCAGTAGTATACAGGGGGAAAATCAGCCCCAGCATTTT.

The rearrangement links TRBV7-2 to TRBJ2-1; 7 bases match TRBD1. Germline V gene data show CDR1 as SGHTA and CDR2 as FQGNSA. V dropped 11 bases and J dropped 0; count of bases not matched to a gene: 7. The CDR3 contains 14 residues. The CDR3 loop reads CASGRGSSYNEQFF. In DNA form, the CDR3 reads TGTGCCTCGGGCAGGGGGAGCTCCTACAATGAGCAGTTCTTC.

This clone has more than one count but fewer than ten. In nucleotides, the CDR3 is TGTGCCAGCAGGGAATTCGTTAACTCTGGAAACACCATATATTTT. Translated: CASREFVNSGNTIYF. The chain has TRBV2 and TRBJ1-3; D is unclear. Germline V lookup: CDR1 SNHLY, CDR2 FYNNEI. V lost 6 bases to trimming and J lost 0 bases, with 12 bases between them. The CDR3 is 15 amino acids.

The rearrangement joins TRBV11-3 to TRBJ2-2; D is possibly TRBD2 (5 bases). The CDR3 consists of 15 residues. Germline CDR1 and CDR2: SGHNT and YENEEA. Between the trimmed V and J ends, which lost 4 bases and 0 bases, there was a span of 9 bases. The CDR3 loop reads CASSYGAANTGELFF. The CDR3 DNA sequence: TGTGCCAGCAGCTATGGAGCGGCGAACACCGGGGAGCTGTTTTTT.

The V and J genes are TRBV4-2 and TRBJ2-1, with TRBD2 matching over 7 bases. Trimming took 4 bases from V and 8 from J; bases not matched to a gene: 17. Per the germline V gene, CDR1 is LGHNA and CDR2 is YNFKEQ. This CDR3 has 17 residues. CDR3 sequence reads: CASSPRLYAGELDEQFF. The CDR3 DNA reads TGTGCCAGCAGCCCCAGGCTTTATGCGGGAGAGCTGGATGAGCAGTTCTTC.

This rearrangement joins TRBV5-1 to TRBJ1-1, with D unresolved. CDR1 and CDR2 (germline): SGHRS, YFSETQ. Trimming left V 3 bases short and J 4 bases short, with 13 bases between. The CDR3 runs 14 residues. CDR3 residues: CASSSVPGGTEAFF. The CDR3 DNA follows: TGCGCCAGCAGCTCGGTCCCCGGAGGCACTGAAGCTTTCTTT.

The gene calls are TRBV2 and TRBJ2-5, with TRBD2 as a possible D gene (6 bases). CDR1 and CDR2 (germline): SNHLY, FYNNEI. The CDR3 is made up of 12 amino acids. V shed 7 bases and J shed 4 bases, with 10 bases lying between them. CDR3 sequence: CASKRLVETQYF. The CDR3 DNA reads as TGTGCCAGCAAACGACTAGTAGAGACCCAGTACTTC.

The CDR3 reads CASSTTSTGNTEAFF. The DNA for the CDR3 is TGTGCCAGCAGCACGACATCCACAGGCAACACTGAAGCTTTCTTT. This chain connects TRBV6-6 to TRBJ1-1; a possible D gene is TRBD1 (5 bases). V lost 6 bases, J lost 2 bases, and 16 bases lay in between. This CDR3 comprises 15 residues. Per germline, CDR1 MNHNY and CDR2 SVGAGI (reference sequence).

About this clone: A read error may produce the germline difference seen at one junction end. V is TRBV6-2 or TRBV6-3 and J is TRBJ2-3; tentatively, D is TRBD1 (6 bases). CDR1 is MNHEY, CDR2 SVGEGT, per germline. The CDR3 spans 14 residues. CDR3 residues: CASSYSDGTPRPLF. The CDR3 coding sequence is TGTGCCAGCAGTTACTCTGATGGGACACCCCGCCCTCTTTTT.

On this clone itself: This sample also contains other DNA sequences that code for the same CDR3. The genes are TRBV7-3 and TRBJ2-3, with D maybe TRBD2 (6 bases). Germline CDR1 reads SGHTA; CDR2 reads FQGTGA. The CDR3 runs to 11 residues. V shed 5 bases and J shed 9 bases, with 9 bases lying between them. CDR3 nucleotides: TGTGCCAGCAGCCTTGGAGGGACGCAGTATTTT. Encoded protein: CASSLGGTQYF.

This CDR3 reads CASKAGAEQETQYF. DNA of the CDR3: TGTGCCAGTAAGGCGGGAGCGGAACAAGAGACCCAGTACTTC. The rearrangement uses TRBV19 and TRBJ2-5; 7 positions match TRBD2. V dropped 7 bases and J dropped 2; count of bases not matched to a gene: 7. The CDR3 consists of 14 residues. Per germline, CDR1 LNHDA and CDR2 SQIVND (reference sequence).

The chain carries TRBV28 and TRBJ1-1; D ambiguous. Germline CDR1 is MDHEN and CDR2 is SYDVKM. This CDR3 has 12 amino acids. V shed 8 bases and J shed 4 bases, with 11 bases lying between them. CDR3 bases: TGTGCCAGCGTCGAGACGGGCACTGAAGCTTTCTTT. Amino acids: CASVETGTEAFF. The entire variable domain, with the rest obtained from reference TRBV28 and TRBJ1-1, is as follows: DVKVTQSSRYLVKRTGEKVFLECVQDMDHENMFWYRQDPGLGLRLIYFSYDVKMKEKGDIPEGYSVSREKKERFSLILESASTNQTSMYLCASVETGTEAFFGQGTRLTVV.

This sequence joins TRBV27 and TRBJ2-3, with TRBD1 identical over 7 bases. Germline V lookup: CDR1 MNHEY, CDR2 SMNVEV (reference sequence). This CDR3 has 15 amino acids. The V segment lost 5 bases and the J segment 2 bases; nucleotides outside the gene matches: 7. The CDR3 DNA reads as TGTGCCAGCAGTCTGCGACAGGGTGACACAGATACGCAGTATTTT. Translated, it gives CASSLRQGDTDTQYF.

V usage is TRBV5-6 and J usage is TRBJ1-6; 7 bases are a match to TRBD1. The CDR3 is 14 residues long. Germline CDR1 reads SGHDT; CDR2 reads YYEEEE. V lost 4 bases, J lost 7 bases, and 5 bases stayed unmatched. The CDR3 DNA follows: TGTGCCAGCAGCCGGGACAGTTTAAATTCACCCCTCCACTTT. Amino acids: CASSRDSLNSPLHF.

The chain uses TRBV19 and TRBJ2-5; D unclear. This CDR3 spans 14 amino acids. The V and J ends lost 6 bases and 1 base respectively, with 12 bases between them. Germline CDR1 reads LNHDA; CDR2 reads SQIVND (reference sequence). DNA of the CDR3: TGTGCCAGTAGCCCAACTGGTGCCCAAGAGACCCAGTACTTC. This encodes CASSPTGAQETQYF.